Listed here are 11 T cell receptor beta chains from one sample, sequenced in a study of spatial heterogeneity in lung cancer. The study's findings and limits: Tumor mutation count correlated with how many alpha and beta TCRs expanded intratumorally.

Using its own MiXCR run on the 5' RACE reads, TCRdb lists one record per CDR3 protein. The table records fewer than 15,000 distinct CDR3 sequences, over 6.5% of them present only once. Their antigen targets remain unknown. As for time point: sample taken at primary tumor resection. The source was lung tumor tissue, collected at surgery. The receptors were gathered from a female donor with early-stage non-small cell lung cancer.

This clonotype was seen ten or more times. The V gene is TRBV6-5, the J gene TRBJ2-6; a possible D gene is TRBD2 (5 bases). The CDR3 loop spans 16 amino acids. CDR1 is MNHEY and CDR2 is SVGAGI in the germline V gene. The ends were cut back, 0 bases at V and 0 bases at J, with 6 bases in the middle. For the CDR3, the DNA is TGTGCCAGCAGTTACTCGGCGGGCTCTGGGGCCAACGTCCTGACTTTC. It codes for CASSYSAGSGANVLTF.

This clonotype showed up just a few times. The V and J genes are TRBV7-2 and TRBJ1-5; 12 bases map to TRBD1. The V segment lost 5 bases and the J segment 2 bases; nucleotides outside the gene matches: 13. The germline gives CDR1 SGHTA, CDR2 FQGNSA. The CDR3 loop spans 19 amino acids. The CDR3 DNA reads TGTGCCAGCAGCAAAATGTCCCGGGACAGGGGGCAGGGCAATCAGCCCCAGCATTTT. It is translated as CASSKMSRDRGQGNQPQHF.

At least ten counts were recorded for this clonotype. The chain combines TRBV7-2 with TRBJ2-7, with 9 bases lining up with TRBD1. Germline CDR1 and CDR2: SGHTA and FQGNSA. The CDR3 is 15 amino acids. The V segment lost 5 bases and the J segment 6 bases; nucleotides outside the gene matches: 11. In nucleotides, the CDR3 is TGTGCCAGCAGCCGTACGTGGGGACAGGGCGTCGAGCAGTACTTC. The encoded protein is CASSRTWGQGVEQYF.

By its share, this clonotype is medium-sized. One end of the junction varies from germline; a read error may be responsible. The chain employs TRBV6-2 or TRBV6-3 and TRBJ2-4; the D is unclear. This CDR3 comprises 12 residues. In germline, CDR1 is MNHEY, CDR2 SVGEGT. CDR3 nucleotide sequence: TGTGCCAGCAGCCTCGATAGCCGGGCCCGGGCCTTC. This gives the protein CASSLDSRARAF.

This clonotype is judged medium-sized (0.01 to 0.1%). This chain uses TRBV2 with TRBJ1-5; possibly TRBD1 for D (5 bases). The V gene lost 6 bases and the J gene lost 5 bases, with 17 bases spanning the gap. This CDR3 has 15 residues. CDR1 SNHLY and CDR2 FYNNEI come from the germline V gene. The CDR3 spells CASRGIGGTDQPQHF. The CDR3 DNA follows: TGTGCCAGCAGGGGGATCGGGGGAACCGATCAGCCCCAGCATTTT.

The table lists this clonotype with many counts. The CDR3 sequence is CASSGQGIATGELFF. The CDR3 DNA sequence: TGTGCCAGCAGTGGACAGGGAATAGCCACCGGGGAGCTGTTTTTT. The rearrangement uses TRBV28 and TRBJ2-2, with TRBD1 matching over 8 bases. Germline CDR1 MDHEN, CDR2 SYDVKM. V lost 5 bases to trimming and J lost 4 bases; unmatched junction nucleotides: 6. The CDR3 totals 15 residues. Full variable domain (outside the CDR3, taken from reference TRBV28 and TRBJ2-2): DVKVTQSSRYLVKRTGEKVFLECVQDMDHENMFWYRQDPGLGLRLIYFSYDVKMKEKGDIPEGYSVSREKKERFSLILESASTNQTSMYLCASSGQGIATGELFFGEGSRLTVL.

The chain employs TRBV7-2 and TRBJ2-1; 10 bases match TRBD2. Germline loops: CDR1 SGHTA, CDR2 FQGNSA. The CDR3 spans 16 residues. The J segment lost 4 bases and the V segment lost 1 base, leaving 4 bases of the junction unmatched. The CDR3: CASSLGSGRRYNEQFF. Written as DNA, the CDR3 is TGTGCCAGCAGCTTAGGTAGCGGGAGGAGGTACAATGAGCAGTTCTTC.

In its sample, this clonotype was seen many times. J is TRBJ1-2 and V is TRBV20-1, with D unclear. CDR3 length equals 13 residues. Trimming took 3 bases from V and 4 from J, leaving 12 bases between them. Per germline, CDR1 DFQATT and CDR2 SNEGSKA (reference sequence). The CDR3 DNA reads TGCAGTGCTAGGCCCGGTGGTAGCTATGGCTACACCTTC. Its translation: CSARPGGSYGYTF.

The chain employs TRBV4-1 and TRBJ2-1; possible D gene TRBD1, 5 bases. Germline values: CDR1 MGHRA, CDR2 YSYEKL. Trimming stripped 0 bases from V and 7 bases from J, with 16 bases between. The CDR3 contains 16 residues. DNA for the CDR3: TGCGCCAGCAGCCAAGATCCTACAGGCCCAAGGAATGAGCAGTTCTTC. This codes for CASSQDPTGPRNEQFF.

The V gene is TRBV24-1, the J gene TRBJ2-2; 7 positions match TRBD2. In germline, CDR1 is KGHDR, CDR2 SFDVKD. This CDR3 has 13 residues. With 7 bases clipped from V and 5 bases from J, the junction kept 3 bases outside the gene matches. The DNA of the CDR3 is TGTGCCACCAGCAACGGGGGGACCGGGGAGCTGTTTTTT. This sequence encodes CATSNGGTGELFF.

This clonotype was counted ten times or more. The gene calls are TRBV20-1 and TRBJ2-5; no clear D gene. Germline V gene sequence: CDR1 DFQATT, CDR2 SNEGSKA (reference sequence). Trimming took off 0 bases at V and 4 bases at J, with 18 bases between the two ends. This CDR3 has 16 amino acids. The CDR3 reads CSARDVASQAVETQYF. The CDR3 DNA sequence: TGCAGTGCTAGAGATGTGGCCTCCCAGGCCGTAGAGACCCAGTACTTC.